What follows is one TCR beta chain and its context. Its antigen specificity is not known. No much larger clonotype is one base removed from it; base qualities were not supplied. This sample was included in a study of blood T cell repertoires in COVID-19 (TCRdb year 2020). Turning to the overall study: The collaborator samples originated in the United States, Italy and Spain and spanned the acute and convalescent phases of COVID-19. The material from the prospective study consisted of cDNA or gDNA derived from T cells, B-cell-depleted T cells, or PBMCs. The dataset comprised deeply sampled blood TCRbeta repertoires from subjects exposed to, actively infected with, or recovered from COVID-19. A freely available public database, intended as a resource for researchers studying the immune response to SARS-CoV-2, is where the repertoires were released. Samples were obtained from the ongoing ImmuneRACE study (first 160 participants) and from 950 to 1,500 subjects provided by 6 global collaborators. The sample metadata nearly always contained a de-identified subject ID, COVID-19 status, age in years and sex. Where available, HLA class I and class II types were obtained from metadata supplied by the sample provider rather than from assay-based typing.

The collaborating institutions used their own protocols to collect whole blood in K2EDTA tubes. Collaborator samples were shipped for TCRbeta analysis as frozen whole blood, isolated PBMCs, or DNA extracted from either sample type. The immunoSEQ Assay, a bias-controlled multiplex PCR, was used to amplify TCRbeta CDR3 regions from genomic DNA. Regarding the original processing steps: The number of nucleated cells in each sample was estimated by amplification of reference gene primers within the assay. Sequence reads were collapsed and filtered to measure the absolute abundance of every unique TCRbeta CDR3 rearrangement. For each sample, productive Simpson clonality was calculated by taking the square root of Simpson's diversity index across productive rearrangements. Not all clones reach the TCRdb copy of this immuneACCESS table, which keeps in-frame sequences only. Checked studies attribute under half of the gap to unresolved V genes and leave the rest unexplained. V and J calls and clone size are copied from that table; D and trimming were computed from the DNA. This sample lists about 15,000 clones; approximately 83% were detected once. Jointly, the top ten make up roughly a sixth of the sample.

Beyond this particular receptor, the publication reports: The quantity of clinical and demographic metadata differed by source and by participant and was supplied without curation.

Unmatched junction bases come to 12, with V trimmed by 8 bases and J by 7 bases. The CDR3 runs 14 amino acids, cysteine and phenylalanine included. CDR3 DNA is the only sequence kept; it has 42 bases, read in frame from the first base. Sequences SNHLY (CDR1) and FYNNEI (CDR2) are obtained from the germline V gene. This sequence originates from a human donor in a cohort sampled during active COVID-19. What was sequenced was peripheral blood. The V and J genes are TRBV2 and TRBJ2-7; TRBD1 aligns with 9 central bases. The nucleotide sequence reads as follows: TGTGCCAGCTCCAACAGGGGGCGCAGGGAAGAGCAGTACTTC. Its coded protein is CASSNRGRREEQYF.